The 32 T cell receptor beta chains given below trace back to one sample, sequenced in a study of blood T cells in healthy people across ages. A second about 7 to 11 cycle PCR used barcoded and J-beta primers. TCRdb redid the calling of the 5' RACE reads with MiXCR, one entry per CDR3 protein. The repertoire holds about 1.6 million distinct CDR3 sequences, with around 35% as singletons. Source material: blood. The receptors originated from a woman younger than 45 in good health.

The chain recombines TRBV6-1 with TRBJ2-5; weak D call: TRBD1 (5 bases). Germline CDR1 is MNHNS and CDR2 is SASEGT. The V gene lost 8 bases and the J gene lost 2 bases, with 12 bases spanning the gap. This CDR3 is 13 amino acids long. The CDR3 reads CASGAQVQETQYF. The CDR3 nucleotides are TGTGCCAGCGGGGCGCAGGTTCAAGAGACCCAGTACTTC.

A few counts support this clonotype. The gene calls are TRBV6-1 and TRBJ2-1, with no clear D. V lost 6 bases to trimming and J lost 7 bases, with 7 bases between them. The CDR3 contains 11 residues. CDR1 is MNHNS, CDR2 SASEGT, per germline. CDR3 coding DNA: TGTGCCAGCAGGGGGTTAAATGAGCAGTTCTTC. Translation: CASRGLNEQFF.

In this sample, this clonotype turned up a few times. V is TRBV3-1 and J is TRBJ2-1; D not resolved. The CDR3 totals 17 residues. V dropped 1 base and J dropped 10 bases, with 23 bases sitting between them. CDR1 and CDR2 (germline): LGHDT, YNNKEL (reference sequence). CDR3 amino acids: CASSQGRLGSASPEQFF. DNA of the CDR3: TGTGCCAGCAGCCAAGGTCGCTTGGGTTCAGCTTCTCCCGAGCAGTTCTTC.

The chain has TRBV6-5 and TRBJ1-4; tentatively, D is TRBD1 (6 bases). The CDR3 has 13 amino acids. Deletions cut 6 bases from V and 7 bases from J, with 12 bases between. From germline, CDR1 is MNHEY and CDR2 SVGAGI. The CDR3 DNA reads as TGTGCCAGCAGGCCAGGGGTTAGTGAAAAACTGTTTTTT. Translating it yields CASRPGVSEKLFF.

In this sample, this clonotype turned up many times. The chain uses TRBV7-9 and TRBJ2-3, with TRBD2 matching 9 bases. Germline CDR1 SEHNR, CDR2 FQNEAQ (reference sequence). Germline trimming cut 4 bases from V and 0 bases from J; bases unmatched to any gene: 11. This CDR3 has 18 amino acids. CDR3: CASSSNGASGTSTDTQYF. CDR3 nucleotide sequence: TGTGCCAGCAGCTCCAACGGGGCTAGCGGGACTAGCACAGATACGCAGTATTTT.

This clonotype was counted a few times. This chain connects TRBV6-2 or TRBV6-3 to TRBJ2-3; D might be TRBD2 (6 bases). Trimming stripped 8 bases from V and 0 bases from J, with 12 bases between. This CDR3 contains 14 residues. Germline loops: CDR1 MNHEY, CDR2 SVGEGT. CDR3 region: CASRWGTSTDTQYF. The CDR3 coding sequence is TGTGCCAGCCGCTGGGGGACTAGCACAGATACGCAGTATTTT.

In this sample, this clonotype turned up a few times. The chain couples TRBV10-3 to TRBJ1-4; no definite D call. CDR1 is ENHRY, CDR2 SYGVKD, per germline. The CDR3 sequence is 15 residues long. The V gene lost 8 bases and the J gene lost 4 bases, with 17 bases spanning the gap. CDR3: CAISAGVGVNEKLFF. The CDR3 DNA reads as TGTGCCATCTCTGCGGGTGTGGGTGTTAATGAAAAACTGTTTTTT.

The chain employs TRBV27 and TRBJ2-1; 8 bases are a match to TRBD2. The CDR3 has 15 residues. V was clipped by 6 bases and J by 5 bases; unmatched bases: 9. Germline V gene lookup returns CDR1 MNHEY and CDR2 SMNVEV (reference sequence). CDR3 in amino acids: CASRWREAQDNEQFF. In DNA, the CDR3 is TGTGCCAGCAGATGGCGGGAGGCCCAGGACAATGAGCAGTTCTTC.

The table lists this clonotype with a few counts. J is TRBJ2-1 and V is TRBV6-2 or TRBV6-3, with D perhaps being TRBD1 or TRBD2 (5 bases each). V shed 7 bases and J shed 6 bases, with 16 bases lying between them. Germline V gives CDR1 MNHEY, CDR2 SVGEGT. The CDR3 contains 14 residues. Here the CDR3 reads CASTPTGPLNEQFF. The CDR3 DNA reads TGTGCCAGCACCCCTACGGGACCACTCAATGAGCAGTTCTTC.

About this clonotype: This may be a read error: a much more frequent sequence differs by one nucleotide. The gene calls are TRBV7-9 and TRBJ2-5, with 7 bases aligning to TRBD1. J lost 6 bases, V lost 5 bases, and 9 bases had no gene match. The CDR3 spans 14 residues. Germline CDR1 is SEHNR and CDR2 is FQNEAQ (reference sequence). The CDR3 region is CASSRPGQQKTQYF. CDR3 bases: TGTGCCAGCAGCCGGCCGGGACAGCAAAAGACCCAGTACTTC. Combining the CDR3 with reference TRBV7-9 and TRBJ2-5 gives the whole variable domain DTGVSQNPRHKITKRGQNVTFRCDPISEHNRLYWYRQTLGQGPEFLTYFQNEAQLEKSRLLSDRFSAERPKGSFSTLEIQRTEQGDSAMYLCASSRPGQQKTQYFGPGTRLLVL.

V is TRBV2 and J is TRBJ2-5; 10 bases agree with TRBD1. Unmatched junction bases numbered 12, after V lost 9 bases and J lost 5 bases. Germline lookup yields CDR1 SNHLY and CDR2 FYNNEI. This CDR3 comprises 15 residues. The CDR3 DNA follows: TGTGCCAGAGATTCGGGACAGGGGCATTCGGAGACCCAGTACTTC. It yields the protein CARDSGQGHSETQYF.

The J gene is TRBJ2-1, the V gene TRBV28; 12 positions match TRBD2. V lost 4 bases and J lost 2; bases outside the gene matches: 12. Per the germline V gene, CDR1 is MDHEN and CDR2 is SYDVKM. The CDR3 runs 19 residues. The CDR3 bases are TGTGCCAGCAGTTCCCTTCTTCCTAGCGGGAGGGCCCCCTACAATGAGCAGTTCTTC. Residues: CASSSLLPSGRAPYNEQFF. Full variable domain (rest looked up from reference TRBV28 and TRBJ2-1): DVKVTQSSRYLVKRTGEKVFLECVQDMDHENMFWYRQDPGLGLRLIYFSYDVKMKEKGDIPEGYSVSREKKERFSLILESASTNQTSMYLCASSSLLPSGRAPYNEQFFGPGTRLTVL.

A word on this clonotype: A much larger clone differs from this one at a single base, so this may be a read error. Here the CDR3 DNA reads TGTGCCAGCAGTATCAGCGGGTCATGGGAGCAGTACTTC. Translation: CASSISGSWEQYF. This chain uses TRBV5-8 with TRBJ2-7; D is possibly TRBD2 (6 bases). V dropped 5 bases and J dropped 7 bases, with 16 bases sitting between them. CDR1 is SGHTS and CDR2 is YDEGEE in the germline V gene. The CDR3 contains 13 residues.

The chain has TRBV11-2 and TRBJ1-2; D unresolved. The CDR3 sequence is 17 residues long. Trimming pared 0 bases from V and 2 bases from J, leaving 16 bases between. The V gene's germline CDR1 is SGHAT and CDR2 FQNNGV. The CDR3 DNA sequence: TGTGCCAGCAGCTTAGATATGCAGAGTCGATCCAACTATGGCTACACCTTC. Encoded protein: CASSLDMQSRSNYGYTF.

The J gene is TRBJ2-3, the V gene TRBV5-4; D is perhaps TRBD1 or TRBD2 (6 bases each). This CDR3 is built from 17 residues. The germline CDR1 and CDR2 sequences are SGHNT and YYREEE (reference sequence). Trimming took off 4 bases at V and 1 base at J, with 19 bases between the two ends. The CDR3 reads CASSPPVPGGRTDTQYF. The CDR3 DNA is TGTGCCAGCAGCCCTCCAGTGCCCGGGGGCCGCACAGATACGCAGTATTTT. The entire variable domain, with the rest obtained from reference TRBV5-4 and TRBJ2-3, is as follows: ETGVTQSPTHLIKTRGQQVTLRCSSQSGHNTVSWYQQALGQGPQFIFQYYREEENGRGNFPPRFSGLQFPNYSSELNVNALELDDSALYLCASSPPVPGGRTDTQYFGPGTRLTVL.

This clonotype was detected only a few times. The chain combines TRBV20-1 with TRBJ1-2; maybe TRBD1 (6 bases). Trimming pared 5 bases from V and 1 base from J, leaving 14 bases between. This CDR3 spans 14 amino acids. From germline, CDR1 is DFQATT and CDR2 SNEGSKA (reference sequence). CDR3 DNA sequence: TGCAGTGCTGTGAGGACAGTAAATAACTATGGCTACACCTTC. Protein: CSAVRTVNNYGYTF.

This clonotype turned up a few times. The V gene is TRBV10-3, the J gene TRBJ2-3, with TRBD1 matching 9 bases. This CDR3 is built from 16 residues. The germline CDR1 and CDR2 sequences are ENHRY and SYGVKD. V shed 11 bases, J shed 1 base, and the junction held 13 bases outside the gene matches. CDR3: CAAGTGQMRGTDTQYF. CDR3 bases: TGTGCCGCCGGGACAGGGCAGATGCGAGGCACAGATACGCAGTATTTT.

The V and J genes are TRBV6-6 and TRBJ2-7; 14 bases line up with TRBD2. CDR1 and CDR2 (germline): MNHNY, SVGAGI (reference sequence). V was pared by 5 bases and J by 7 bases, with 7 bases of the junction left unmatched. The CDR3 consists of 15 residues. The CDR3 here is CASSEGLAGVGEQYF. DNA of the CDR3: TGTGCCAGCAGTGAGGGACTAGCGGGAGTCGGTGAGCAGTACTTC.

The J gene is TRBJ2-7, the V gene TRBV27; 14 nucleotides agree with TRBD2. Looked up from germline, CDR1 is MNHEY and CDR2 is SMNVEV (reference sequence). The CDR3 is 17 residues long. The J segment lost 3 bases and the V segment lost 5 bases, leaving 9 bases of the junction unmatched. The CDR3 region has the DNA TGTGCCAGCAGTCGCAGCTATGGGACTAGCGGGAGCTACGAGCAGTACTTC. This sequence encodes CASSRSYGTSGSYEQYF.

This clonotype came up many times. The chain is built from TRBV10-3 and TRBJ2-7; 11 bases line up with TRBD1. The CDR3 is 15 amino acids. Germline assignment: CDR1 ENHRY and CDR2 SYGVKD. The V and J ends lost 2 bases and 5 bases, in that order; junction bases with no gene match: 5. The CDR3 DNA follows: TGTGCCATCAGTGAGCCTGGACAGGGGGCCAACGAGCAGTACTTC. This codes for CAISEPGQGANEQYF.

This clonotype has just one count. V is TRBV5-1 and J is TRBJ2-2; D may be TRBD1 or TRBD2 (6 bases each). The germline CDR1 and CDR2 sequences are SGHRS and YFSETQ. The CDR3 sequence is 16 residues long. V shed 4 bases and J shed 1 base, with 14 bases lying between them. This CDR3 reads CASSPGASGNTGELFF. The CDR3 DNA reads as TGCGCCAGCAGCCCGGGGGCAAGCGGGAACACCGGGGAGCTGTTTTTT. The whole variable domain, filled in from reference TRBV5-1 and TRBJ2-2, reads KAGVTQTPRYLIKTRGQQVTLSCSPISGHRSVSWYQQTPGQGLQFLFEYFSETQRNKGNFPGRFSGRQFSNSRSEMNVSTLELGDSALYLCASSPGASGNTGELFFGEGSRLTVL.

The chain joins TRBV3-1 to TRBJ1-2; possibly TRBD1 for D (5 bases). Germline CDR1 is LGHDT and CDR2 is YNNKEL (reference sequence). The CDR3 runs to 15 residues. Trimming stripped 2 bases from V and 11 bases from J, with 21 bases between. CDR3 protein: CASSQSSGTRTPYTF. For the CDR3, the DNA is TGTGCCAGCAGCCAAAGTTCCGGGACGAGGACCCCGTACACCTTC. Together with reference TRBV3-1 and TRBJ1-2, the CDR3 gives the full variable domain: DTAVSQTPKYLVTQMGNDKSIKCEQNLGHDTMYWYKQDSKKFLKIMFSYNNKELIINETVPNRFSPKSPDKAHLNLHINSLELGDSAVYFCASSQSSGTRTPYTFGSGTRLTVV.

J is TRBJ2-7 and V is TRBV10-2; D gene uncertain. The germline CDR1 and CDR2 sequences are WSHSY and SAAADI. V gave up 6 bases and J gave up 6 bases, with 18 bases separating them. The CDR3 spans 14 residues. The CDR3 sequence: CASRAERQYGEQYF. CDR3 bases: TGCGCCAGCAGAGCAGAGAGGCAGTACGGCGAGCAGTACTTC.

This clonotype has more than one count but fewer than ten. The chain combines TRBV5-6 with TRBJ2-1, with 9 bases aligning to TRBD1. The V and J ends lost 4 bases and 6 bases, in that order; junction bases with no gene match: 8. The CDR3 consists of 15 residues. Germline CDR1 and CDR2: SGHDT and YYEEEE. The CDR3 reads CASSLGTGTINEQFF. For the CDR3, the DNA is TGTGCCAGCAGCCTCGGGACAGGGACCATCAATGAGCAGTTCTTC.

The CDR3 protein is CASSSQGQRSQPQHF. As DNA, the CDR3 is TGTGCCAGCAGTTCCCAGGGGCAACGGAGTCAGCCCCAGCATTTT. The rearrangement uses TRBV12-3 or TRBV12-4 and TRBJ1-5; maybe TRBD1 (6 bases). The V end was cut by 4 bases, the J end by 6 bases, with 16 bases between. The length of the CDR3 is 15 residues.

The chain has TRBV20-1 and TRBJ2-5; 7 nucleotides match TRBD2. CDR1 and CDR2 from the germline V gene are DFQATT and SNEGSKA (reference sequence). This CDR3 is 14 amino acids long. V was pared by 6 bases and J by 11 bases, with 18 bases of the junction left unmatched. CDR3 sequence (DNA): TGCAGTGCCCCCGGGGGGACGGGGCCAGGAGAGCAGTACTTC. Its protein is CSAPGGTGPGEQYF.

The rearrangement joins TRBV5-1 to TRBJ1-6; a weak D match, TRBD1 (5 bases). Germline V gene lookup returns CDR1 SGHRS and CDR2 YFSETQ. Trimming pared 5 bases from V and 8 bases from J, leaving 17 bases between. The CDR3 loop spans 15 amino acids. The CDR3 bases are TGCGCCAGCAGACAGGACCCACAAAGTGATTCACCCCTCCACTTT. Translated: CASRQDPQSDSPLHF.

The rearrangement joins TRBV19 to TRBJ1-1; perhaps TRBD1 as D (5 bases). The CDR3 has 16 residues. Germline V gene lookup returns CDR1 LNHDA and CDR2 SQIVND (reference sequence). V was trimmed by 4 bases and J by 3 bases, leaving 18 bases between them. This CDR3 reads CASSTHSGPGDTEAFF. The DNA for the CDR3 is TGTGCCAGTAGTACTCATTCAGGGCCCGGAGACACTGAAGCTTTCTTT.

The J gene is TRBJ2-5, the V gene TRBV20-1; 11 positions match TRBD2. CDR3 length: 15 residues. Germline V gene data show CDR1 as DFQATT and CDR2 as SNEGSKA (reference sequence). V lost 0 bases to trimming and J lost 5 bases; unmatched junction nucleotides: 5. The CDR3 here is CSARDRLAGSETQYF. The DNA of the CDR3 is TGCAGTGCTAGAGATCGACTAGCGGGAAGCGAGACCCAGTACTTC.

This clonotype was picked up a small number of times. The chain is built from TRBV28 and TRBJ1-4, with D tentatively TRBD1 (6 bases). With 4 bases removed from V and 5 bases from J, the gap between germline ends came to 14 bases. This CDR3 region has 15 residues. The germline gives CDR1 MDHEN, CDR2 SYDVKM. DNA for the CDR3: TGTGCCAGCAGTTACACAGGGATTCAGAATGAAAAACTGTTTTTT. This codes for CASSYTGIQNEKLFF.

The rearrangement links TRBV6-2 or TRBV6-3 to TRBJ2-5; TRBD1 or TRBD2 may be the D gene (6 bases each). Germline CDR1 MNHEY, CDR2 SVGEGT. The CDR3 extends over 14 amino acids. Trimming removed 11 bases from V and 5 bases from J, with 21 bases in between. The CDR3 nucleotides are TGTGCCGCGCGCTCGGCCGGGGGCCTGGAGACCCAGTACTTC. As protein: CAARSAGGLETQYF.

This sequence joins TRBV10-3 and TRBJ2-7; 7 nucleotides line up with TRBD1. V dropped 0 bases and J dropped 4; count of bases not matched to a gene: 15. The CDR3 runs to 18 residues. CDR1 and CDR2 (germline): ENHRY, SYGVKD. CDR3 coding DNA: TGTGCCATCAGTGAGTCGGATTTTACCGGGACAGTTACTTACGAGCAGTACTTC. Protein product: CAISESDFTGTVTYEQYF.